These 9 T cell receptor beta chains originate from one sample sequenced in a study of control samples from healthy donors and cancer patients. Clones were read by immunoSEQ multiplex PCR, and TCRdb kept only the in-frame ones, dropping some. The sample includes roughly 160,000 clones, about 94% of them seen just once. Sequencing was performed on PBMCs. These receptors were taken from a man in his sixties with colorectal cancer.

The genes are TRBV6-1 and TRBJ1-2, with 12 bases fitting TRBD1. This CDR3 has 16 amino acids. The V and J ends lost 1 base and 3 bases, in that order; junction bases with no gene match: 3. Germline CDR1 MNHNS, CDR2 SASEGT. The CDR3 DNA sequence: TGTGCCAGCAGTGAAGGAGGGACAGGGGGCGACTATGGCTACACCTTC. Encoded protein: CASSEGGTGGDYGYTF.

The V and J genes are TRBV2 and TRBJ1-6, with D uncertain. Germline-derived CDR1 and CDR2 are SNHLY and FYNNEI. The germline V and J ends were trimmed by 4 bases and 5 bases, with 12 bases remaining between them. The CDR3 is made up of 15 amino acids. The CDR3 reads CASSAQRRDNSPLHF. CDR3 nucleotides: TGTGCCAGCAGTGCGCAACGACGGGATAATTCACCCCTCCACTTT.

This chain joins TRBV5-1 and TRBJ1-2, with TRBD1 identical over 8 bases. The CDR3 contains 15 residues. Germline loops: CDR1 SGHRS, CDR2 YFSETQ. V shed 5 bases and J 4 bases; nucleotides not matched to a gene: 10. Written as DNA, the CDR3 is TGCGCCAGCAGGGCCCGGACAGGGACCTTCTATGGCTACACCTTC. Translating gives CASRARTGTFYGYTF.

V and J are TRBV4-3 and TRBJ1-1; 7 positions match TRBD1. The CDR3 has 16 amino acids. The junction had 9 bases not matched to a gene; V was cut back by 0 bases and J by 5 bases. From germline, CDR1 is LGHNA and CDR2 YSLEER. This CDR3 is CASSQEMDRPRTEAFF. The CDR3 nucleotides read TGCGCCAGCAGCCAAGAAATGGACAGGCCGAGAACTGAAGCTTTCTTT.

This clone came up a few times. This rearrangement joins TRBV7-8 to TRBJ2-7; 8 bases match TRBD2. Germline values: CDR1 SGHVS, CDR2 FQNEAQ. V trimming: 7 bases; J trimming: 1 base; junction bases outside the gene matches: 9. The CDR3 length is 15 residues. CDR3 in DNA: TGTGCCAGCAACACGCGGGGGGCTATGTCCTACGAGCAGTACTTC. It yields the protein CASNTRGAMSYEQYF.

This clone was seen once. The CDR3 coding sequence is TGTGCCAGCAGGGGACAGGGGGCTTACAATGAGCAGTTCTTC. This translates into CASRGQGAYNEQFF. This chain joins TRBV6-5 and TRBJ2-1; TRBD1 agrees at 12 bases. The CDR3 runs to 14 residues. Germline V gives CDR1 MNHEY, CDR2 SVGAGI. V lost 6 bases, J lost 4 bases, and 1 base stayed unmatched.

This CDR3 is CASSTSPSPPETQYF. Written as DNA, the CDR3 is TGTGCCAGCAGTACATCGCCGTCACCCCCAGAGACCCAGTACTTC. The chain uses TRBV6-4 and TRBJ2-5; D call uncertain. The CDR3 loop spans 15 amino acids. The V gene lost 5 bases and the J gene lost 4 bases, with 17 bases spanning the gap. CDR1 is MRHNA, CDR2 SNTAGT, per germline.

The chain couples TRBV12-3 or TRBV12-4 to TRBJ2-3; D gene uncertain. CDR3 length: 12 amino acids. V dropped 4 bases and J dropped 10 bases, with 12 bases sitting between them. The CDR3, as DNA: TGTGCCAGCAGTTCCTGGCCAGCTCCGCAGTATTTT. This translates into CASSSWPAPQYF.

The chain couples TRBV5-4 to TRBJ1-6; TRBD1 is a possible D gene (5 bases). Deletions cut 4 bases from V and 9 bases from J, with 17 bases between. Germline V gene lookup returns CDR1 SGHNT and CDR2 YYREEE (reference sequence). CDR3 size: 15 residues. The CDR3 sequence: CASSLGTANISPLHF. The CDR3 region has the DNA TGTGCCAGCAGCCTGGGGACGGCTAATATTTCACCCCTCCACTTT.